This entry lists 22 T cell receptor beta chains sequenced from one sample in a study of T-cell reconstitution after alpha-beta-depleted transplantation in children. Unique molecular identifiers were incorporated into the prepared TCRbeta library. TCRdb fed the PCR reads into MiXCR, producing one record per CDR3 protein. This sample has roughly 180,000 distinct CDR3 sequences, with more than 9.5% found just once. The specimen comprised PBMCs, sampled before TCRalphabeta/CD19-depleted stem cell transplant. The source of these receptors is a boy under 10 years old with acute myeloid leukemia, due to receive a stem cell transplant.

There are a few counts of this clonotype. This CDR3 is CASSLSSGDHEQYF. DNA for the CDR3: TGTGCCAGCAGCTTATCTAGCGGGGACCACGAGCAGTACTTC. The gene calls are TRBV7-7 and TRBJ2-7; 9 bases line up with TRBD2. V dropped 2 bases and J dropped 5; count of bases not matched to a gene: 4. The germline V gene encodes CDR1 SSHAT and CDR2 FNYEAQ (reference sequence). The CDR3 runs 14 residues.

In this sample, this clonotype turned up many times. The chain recombines TRBV18 with TRBJ2-3; TRBD2 agrees at 13 bases. The CDR3 is 17 amino acids. The V gene's germline CDR1 is KGHSH and CDR2 LQKENI. After removal of 3 bases from V and 6 bases from J, the junction contained 9 bases not matched to a gene. The CDR3: CASSPAIGTSGKDTQYF. CDR3 in DNA: TGTGCCAGCTCACCGGCAATTGGGACTAGCGGGAAGGATACGCAGTATTTT.

Comment on this clonotype: This sequence may be a read error, since a much larger clone differs from it by one base. The chain is built from TRBV20-1 and TRBJ1-2; tentative D call: TRBD1 (5 bases). CDR3 size: 15 residues. V lost 3 bases to trimming and J lost 6 bases, with 20 bases between them. The germline gives CDR1 DFQATT, CDR2 SNEGSKA (reference sequence). The CDR3 sequence is CSASLAMARDHGYTF. The CDR3 DNA reads TGCAGTGCTAGCCTCGCTATGGCCAGGGACCATGGCTACACCTTC.

This clonotype occurred many times. The chain employs TRBV7-2 and TRBJ2-3, with D maybe TRBD2 (6 bases). CDR3 length equals 14 residues. V lost 2 bases and J 4 bases, leaving 10 bases between the germline ends. CDR1 and CDR2 (germline): SGHTA, FQGNSA. The CDR3 nucleotides read TGTGCCAGCAGCTTATACGGGGGTTCAGATACGCAGTATTTT. It translates to CASSLYGGSDTQYF.

This clonotype has ten or more counts. V gene TRBV20-1 combines with J gene TRBJ1-1; tentative D call: TRBD1 (5 bases). This CDR3 is 12 amino acids long. Germline lookup yields CDR1 DFQATT and CDR2 SNEGSKA (reference sequence). Trimming removed 6 bases from V and 3 bases from J, with 11 bases in between. CDR3 sequence: CSAGGTYTEAFF. The CDR3 DNA sequence: TGCAGTGCCGGGGGAACCTACACTGAAGCTTTCTTT.

The chain has TRBV11-2 and TRBJ2-7; D gene unclear. This CDR3 has 13 residues. Per germline, CDR1 SGHAT and CDR2 FQNNGV. The germline V and J ends were trimmed by 2 bases and 3 bases, with 8 bases remaining between them. The CDR3 nucleotides read TGTGCCAGCAGCTTACACGCCCTCTACGAGCAGTACTTC. Its protein product is CASSLHALYEQYF.

This clonotype was observed at least ten times. The rearrangement links TRBV6-6 to TRBJ2-7, with 7 bases identical to TRBD2. CDR3 size: 13 residues. J lost 6 bases, V lost 8 bases, and 10 bases had no gene match. Germline assignment: CDR1 MNHNY and CDR2 SVGAGI (reference sequence). CDR3 sequence reads: CASGAGEALEQYV. CDR3 DNA sequence: TGTGCCAGCGGTGCGGGAGAGGCTCTCGAGCAGTACGTC.

V gene TRBV5-4 combines with J gene TRBJ2-5; D might be TRBD1 or TRBD2, each matching 5 bases. The V end was cut by 4 bases, the J end by 4 bases, with 17 bases between. Germline assignment: CDR1 SGHNT and CDR2 YYREEE (reference sequence). This CDR3 comprises 15 residues. The CDR3 DNA reads TGTGCCAGCAGCGAATTGGGAATGGGGACAGAGACCCAGTACTTC. Residues: CASSELGMGTETQYF.

Ten or more counts support this clonotype. The V call is TRBV11-2, the J call TRBJ2-1; D might be TRBD2 (5 bases). This CDR3 is built from 11 residues. The germline V gene has CDR1 SGHAT and CDR2 FQNNGV. V lost 8 bases to trimming and J lost 10 bases, with 12 bases between them. In DNA, the CDR3 is TGTGCCAGCCTATATCGCGGGGAGCAGTTCTTC. Translated: CASLYRGEQFF.

Ten or more counts support this clonotype. The gene calls are TRBV20-1 and TRBJ2-3; 10 nucleotides line up with TRBD2. V lost 6 bases to trimming and J lost 4 bases; unmatched junction nucleotides: 16. CDR3 length equals 17 residues. Germline lookup yields CDR1 DFQATT and CDR2 SNEGSKA (reference sequence). This chain's CDR3 is CSARAASGGPWSDTQYF. CDR3 DNA: TGCAGTGCCCGAGCGGCTAGCGGGGGCCCCTGGTCAGATACGCAGTATTTT.

This clonotype was recorded at least ten times. The chain has TRBV4-1 and TRBJ2-6, with 9 bases lining up with TRBD1. The V segment lost 3 bases and the J segment 0 bases; nucleotides outside the gene matches: 6. CDR3 size: 18 residues. Germline assignment: CDR1 MGHRA and CDR2 YSYEKL. CDR3 in DNA: TGCGCCAGCAGCCACGGACAGGGGCGACTCTCTGGGGCCAACGTCCTGACTTTC. It translates to CASSHGQGRLSGANVLTF.

This clonotype has ten or more counts. J is TRBJ2-7 and V is TRBV20-1; 7 bases line up with TRBD1. The CDR3 spans 14 residues. Trimming removed 0 bases from V and 7 bases from J; junction bases left unmatched: 9. Per germline, CDR1 DFQATT and CDR2 SNEGSKA (reference sequence). CDR3 DNA: TGCAGTGCTAGAGACCCCAGGGGGTCGGAAGAGCAGTACGTC. This sequence encodes CSARDPRGSEEQYV.

This clonotype occurred many times. The chain carries TRBV9 and TRBJ1-1, with unresolved D. The V end lost 3 bases, the J end lost 0 bases, and 9 bases lay between the germline ends. Per the germline V gene, CDR1 is SGDLS and CDR2 is YYNGEE. CDR3 length: 14 amino acids. The CDR3 nucleotides read TGTGCCAGCAGCGGAGGGATTCTGAACACTGAAGCTTTCTTT. Translating gives CASSGGILNTEAFF.

This clonotype was counted at least ten times. The J gene is TRBJ2-2, the V gene TRBV15; D gene unclear. V dropped 0 bases and J dropped 6 bases, with 17 bases sitting between them. This CDR3 has 17 amino acids. Germline CDR1 is LNHNV and CDR2 is YYDKDF (reference sequence). The CDR3 sequence: CATSRDAFGHSAGELFF. In DNA, the CDR3 is TGTGCCACCAGCAGAGATGCATTTGGGCACTCCGCCGGGGAGCTGTTTTTT.

This clonotype was detected a few times. V and J are TRBV3-1 and TRBJ1-5; unclear D gene. The length of the CDR3 is 14 residues. Looked up from germline, CDR1 is LGHDT and CDR2 is YNNKEL (reference sequence). Trimming left V 0 bases short and J 4 bases short, with 7 bases between. The CDR3 region is CASSQDYRNQPQHF. As DNA, the CDR3 is TGTGCCAGCAGCCAAGATTACCGTAATCAGCCCCAGCATTTT.

This clonotype has ten or more counts. The V call is TRBV6-5, the J call TRBJ1-4; the D gene is possibly TRBD1 (6 bases). V lost 0 bases to trimming and J lost 8 bases, with 10 bases between them. Germline V CDR1 and CDR2: MNHEY, SVGAGI. The CDR3 runs 14 residues. CDR3 DNA: TGTGCCAGCAGTTACTCAGGGGGTAAAGAAAAACTGTTTTTT. This sequence encodes CASSYSGGKEKLFF.

This clonotype has a count of ten or more. This chain joins TRBV5-1 and TRBJ2-1; 10 nucleotides match TRBD2. This CDR3 has 14 residues. The trim removed 3 bases at V and 7 bases at J, leaving 4 bases unmatched. CDR1 is SGHRS, CDR2 YFSETQ, per germline. CDR3 bases: TGCGCCAGCAGCTGGGGACTAGCGACTAATGAGCAGTTCTTC. Translating it yields CASSWGLATNEQFF.

This clonotype was observed at least ten times. The chain is built from TRBV12-3 or TRBV12-4 and TRBJ1-1; 8 bases line up with TRBD1. This CDR3 is built from 15 residues. V gave up 3 bases and J gave up 6 bases; unmatched junction bases: 9. Written as DNA, the CDR3 is TGTGCCAGCAGTTTTTCAGGGGGCAATGCTCCTGAAGCTTTCTTT. It encodes CASSFSGGNAPEAFF.

This clonotype has ten or more counts. The chain joins TRBV4-2 to TRBJ2-1; D remains unclear. Germline CDR1 reads LGHNA; CDR2 reads YNFKEQ. This CDR3 is 15 amino acids long. Trimming took off 0 bases at V and 1 base at J, with 7 bases between the two ends. CDR3 DNA: TGTGCCAGCAGCCAAGATTTGTTATCCTACAATGAGCAGTTCTTC. Its protein product is CASSQDLLSYNEQFF.

This clonotype is medium-sized in the sample. The chain couples TRBV12-3 or TRBV12-4 to TRBJ2-7; D may be TRBD1 (5 bases). The CDR3 is made up of 14 amino acids. Trimming left V 1 base short and J 3 bases short, with 10 bases between. CDR3 loop: CASSLGGQGYEQYF. The CDR3 nucleotides read TGTGCCAGCAGTTTAGGAGGCCAGGGCTACGAGCAGTACTTC.

On this clonotype: A much larger clone is a single base away; this may be a read error. This sequence joins TRBV19 and TRBJ1-4, with D perhaps matching TRBD1 (6 bases). V was trimmed by 6 bases and J by 8 bases, leaving 16 bases between them. The CDR3 is made up of 14 amino acids. The germline gives CDR1 LNHDA, CDR2 SQIVND (reference sequence). In nucleotides, the CDR3 is TGTGCCAGTAGATCGTCAGGGGAAGGAGAAAAACTGTTTTTT. This gives the protein CASRSSGEGEKLFF.

This clonotype was observed many times. The chain has TRBV20-1 and TRBJ1-1, with no clear D. Germline CDR1 reads DFQATT; CDR2 reads SNEGSKA (reference sequence). V was shortened by 0 bases and J by 4 bases, with 18 bases between the two germline ends. The CDR3 is 16 residues long. In DNA form, the CDR3 reads TGCAGTGCTAGAGATAGGCTTACCGGCTACGGCACTGAAGCTTTCTTT. The encoded protein is CSARDRLTGYGTEAFF.